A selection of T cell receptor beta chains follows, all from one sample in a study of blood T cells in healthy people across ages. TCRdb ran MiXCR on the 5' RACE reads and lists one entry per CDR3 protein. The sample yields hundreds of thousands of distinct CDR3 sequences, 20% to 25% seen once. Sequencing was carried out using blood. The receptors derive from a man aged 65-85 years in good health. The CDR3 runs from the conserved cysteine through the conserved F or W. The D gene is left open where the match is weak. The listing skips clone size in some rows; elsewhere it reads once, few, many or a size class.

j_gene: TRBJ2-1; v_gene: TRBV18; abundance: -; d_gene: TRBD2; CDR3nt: TGTGCCAGCTCAACACTAGCGGACAATGAGCAGTTCTTC; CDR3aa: CASSTLADNEQFF
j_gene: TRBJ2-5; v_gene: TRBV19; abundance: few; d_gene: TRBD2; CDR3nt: TGTGCCAGTAGTAACCGACTAGCCCAAGAGACCCAGTACTTC; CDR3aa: CASSNRLAQETQYF
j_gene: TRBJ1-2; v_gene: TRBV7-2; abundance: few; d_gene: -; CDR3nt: TGTGCCAGCAGCTTAGCCGTTGGGAGCTACACCTTC; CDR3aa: CASSLAVGSYTF
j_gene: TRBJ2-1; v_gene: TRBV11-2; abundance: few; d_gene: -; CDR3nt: TGTGCCAACAGCTTTATCGGGACAAGGAGGGGAATTGGAAACAATGAGCAGTTCTTC; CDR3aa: CANSFIGTRRGIGNNEQFF
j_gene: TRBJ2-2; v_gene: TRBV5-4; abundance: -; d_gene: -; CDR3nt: TGTGCCATTTCCCAGGGAGCCCACACCGGGGAGCTGTTTTTT; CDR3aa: CAISQGAHTGELFF
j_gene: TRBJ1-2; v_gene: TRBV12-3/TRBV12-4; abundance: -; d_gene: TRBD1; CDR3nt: TGTGCCAGCAGTTTCGTACAAGGGGGCGGAGGCTACACCTTC; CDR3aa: CASSFVQGGGGYTF
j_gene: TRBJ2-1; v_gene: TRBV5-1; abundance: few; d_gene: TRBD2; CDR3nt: TGCGCCAGCAGCTTGAGGGGGGGACTAGCGGGAGTAAGGAATGAGCAGTTCTTC; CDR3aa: CASSLRGGLAGVRNEQFF
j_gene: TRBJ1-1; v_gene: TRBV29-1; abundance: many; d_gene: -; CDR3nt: TGCAGCGTCCCCAAGAGTGAATGGAACACTGAAGCTTTCTTT; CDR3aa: CSVPKSEWNTEAFF
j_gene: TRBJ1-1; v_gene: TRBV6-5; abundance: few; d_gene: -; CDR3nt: TGTGCCAGCAGTTACTCCACAGGGACCACTGAAGCTTTCTTT; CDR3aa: CASSYSTGTTEAFF
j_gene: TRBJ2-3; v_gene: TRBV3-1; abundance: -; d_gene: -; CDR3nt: TGTGCCAGCAGCCCCCATGGCGGATCTAGCACAGATACGCAGTATTTT; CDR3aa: CASSPHGGSSTDTQYF
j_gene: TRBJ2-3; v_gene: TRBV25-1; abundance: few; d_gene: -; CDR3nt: TGTGCCAGCAGTTCGAATGGGAGGGGGGGCACAGATACGCAGTATTTT; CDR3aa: CASSSNGRGGTDTQYF
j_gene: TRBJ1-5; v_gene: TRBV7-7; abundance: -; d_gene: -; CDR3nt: TGTGCCATCTCGGACGGACACAATCAGCCCCAGCATTTT; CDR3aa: CAISDGHNQPQHF
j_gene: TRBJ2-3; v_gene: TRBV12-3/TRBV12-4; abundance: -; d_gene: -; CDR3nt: TGTGCCAGCAGTTTCAGGGCTGGGCAGTATTTT; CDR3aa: CASSFRAGQYF
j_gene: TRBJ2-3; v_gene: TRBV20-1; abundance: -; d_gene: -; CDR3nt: TGCAGTCCGCCGTCCCCTAGCACAGATACGCAGTATTTT; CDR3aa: CSPPSPSTDTQYF
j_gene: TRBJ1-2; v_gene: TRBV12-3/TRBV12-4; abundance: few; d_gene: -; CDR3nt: TGTGCCAGCAGTACCCCCGGGTCGGGGGCGCGTGGCTACACCTTC; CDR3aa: CASSTPGSGARGYTF